Detailed here is one TCR beta chain. What it binds is not known. The junction departs from germline at one end; a sequencing error may be responsible. This entry belongs to a study of tumor and adjacent non-tumor tissue in lung cancer. On the study more broadly: Each sample yielded approximately 4 million productive TCRbeta reads on average.

No cell sorting was done before RNA was extracted from the tissue. This non-tumor lung sample came from over 3 cm beyond the tumor edge. Study outcomes and limitations: Tumor repertoires had a smaller top 100 clone share than normal lung. Patients with more diverse tumor TCRs had worse survival. Tumor tissue had significantly higher TCR diversity than normal lung.

CDR1 SGHNT and CDR2 YYREEE come from the germline V gene (reference sequence). The CDR3 is 14 amino acids. TCRbeta libraries were built with three rounds of nested PCR, modified from ARM-PCR. TCRdb redid the calling of the multiplex PCR reads with MiXCR, one entry per CDR3 protein. This repertoire shows 75,000 to 80,000 distinct CDR3 sequences, 76% found once; its top ten account for roughly 37%. The chain joins TRBV5-4 to TRBJ2-4; D not certain. The source is a man aged 70-80 years with non-small cell lung cancer. Sequencing was carried out using distant non-tumor lung tissue. CDR3 nucleotides: TGTGCCACCAGCTCCTCGCGAACTGAAAACATTCAGTACTTC. This translates into CATSSSRTENIQYF.